This TCR beta chain comes out of a study of blood T cell repertoires in COVID-19. Study at large: Acute and convalescent COVID-19 specimens originated in the United States, Italy and Spain. T cells, B-cell-depleted T cells, or PBMCs provided the cDNA or gDNA that served as material.

In the original processing: Using reference gene primer amplification, nucleated cell counts were estimated. Profiled with immunoSEQ multiplex PCR; TCRdb holds only in-frame clones, not every one. V and J calls and clone size are given by that table; D and trimming were obtained from the DNA. Found here are about 150,000 clones, around 89% of them singletons; the top ten hold approximately 3%. This CDR3 has 16 amino acids. Germline trimming cut 4 bases from V and 8 bases from J; bases unmatched to any gene: 10. Germline V gene lookup returns CDR1 LNHNV and CDR2 YYDKDF (reference sequence). The chain recombines TRBV15 with TRBJ2-1; TRBD2 aligns across 11 bases. Source material: peripheral blood. This receptor was identified in a woman aged 55-69 years with active COVID-19. The DNA for the CDR3 is TGTGCCACCAGCACACGAACTAGCGGGAGAGATCATGAGCAGTTCTTC. Its translation: CATSTRTSGRDHEQFF.